This TCR beta chain was captured by sequencing in a study of cytomegalovirus exposure and HLA in healthy donors. The wider study: The 550 to 700 first-cohort repertoires and the roughly 120 validation repertoires shared the same platform, a later analysis reported.

The method was immunoSEQ multiplex PCR; TCRdb's version includes in-frame clones alone and lacks a portion of them. The sample lists 150,000 to 160,000 clones, around 88% occurring once. The CDR3 covers 15 residues. V lost 6 bases to trimming and J lost 4 bases, with 19 bases between them. CDR1 and CDR2 (germline): MNHNY, SVGAGI (reference sequence). The clonotype originates from a young man in good health and CMV-seropositive. The sequencing sample was made of PBMCs. The chain has TRBV6-6 and TRBJ2-7, with a weak D call TRBD2 (6 bases). The CDR3 is CASSGLGGENYEQYF. The CDR3 DNA follows: TGTGCCAGCAGCGGTTTGGGCGGGGAGAATTACGAGCAGTACTTC.